Following are 25 T cell receptor beta chains from one sample sequenced in a study of CD8 T cells in ankylosing spondylitis. The antigens these receptors bind are not known. The study's findings and limits: Seemingly distinctive of ankylosing spondylitis blood was a TCR beta motif formed by eight highly homologous variants.

TCRdb used MiXCR to reprocess the 5' RACE reads, holding one entry per CDR3 protein. Counted here are roughly 700,000 distinct CDR3 sequences, around 19% occurring once; the ten biggest clones make up under 20%. The source material was blood, either unsorted or a sorted T cell fraction (not recorded which). The receptors were gathered from a male donor with ankylosing spondylitis.

The CDR3 loop reads CATSRDWSTYNEQFF. DNA of the CDR3: TGTGCCACCAGCAGAGATTGGTCAACCTACAATGAGCAGTTCTTC. The rearrangement uses TRBV15 and TRBJ2-1; no firm D call. V was pared by 0 bases and J by 2 bases, with 8 bases between. This CDR3 has 15 amino acids. Germline lookup yields CDR1 LNHNV and CDR2 YYDKDF (reference sequence).

This clonotype was counted only a few times. The V gene is TRBV6-2 or TRBV6-3, the J gene TRBJ2-1, with 10 bases fitting TRBD2. This CDR3 is built from 15 residues. Germline V gene data show CDR1 as MNHEY and CDR2 as SVGEGT. The ends lost 2 bases at V and 2 bases at J; junction bases unmatched: 0. CDR3 region: CASSYGTSAYNEQFF. CDR3 DNA sequence: TGTGCCAGCAGTTACGGGACTAGCGCCTACAATGAGCAGTTCTTC.

This clonotype was seen ten or more times. In DNA, the CDR3 is TGTGCCAGCAGGGGACAGGGCTACAATGAGCAGTTCTTC. It is translated as CASRGQGYNEQFF. V and J are TRBV12-3 or TRBV12-4 and TRBJ2-1, with 9 bases matching TRBD1. With 6 bases clipped from V and 3 bases from J, the junction kept 0 bases outside the gene matches. The CDR3 is 13 residues long.

V gene TRBV28 combines with J gene TRBJ2-3; possibly TRBD1 for D (5 bases). The germline V and J ends were trimmed by 8 bases and 1 base, with 13 bases remaining between them. The length of the CDR3 is 14 residues. Germline CDR1 reads MDHEN; CDR2 reads SYDVKM. CDR3 residues: CASRSSRGTDTQYF. The CDR3 DNA sequence: TGTGCCAGCCGTTCCAGCAGGGGCACAGATACGCAGTATTTT.

The rearrangement links TRBV4-1 to TRBJ1-2; 8 nucleotides agree with TRBD1. J was trimmed by 8 bases and V by 0 bases; bases with no gene match: 5. CDR1 is MGHRA, CDR2 YSYEKL, per germline. This CDR3 has 14 residues. The chain's CDR3 is CASSQETTGVGYTF. As DNA, the CDR3 is TGCGCCAGCAGCCAAGAGACGACAGGGGTCGGCTACACCTTC.

J is TRBJ2-1 and V is TRBV7-6, with 12 bases that match TRBD2. Trimming removed 4 bases from V and 2 bases from J; junction bases left unmatched: 3. The length of the CDR3 is 16 residues. Germline CDR1 and CDR2: SGHVS and FNYEAQ. The CDR3 nucleotides read TGTGCCAGCAGCTCTACTAGCGGGGGGACCTACAATGAGCAGTTCTTC. It translates to CASSSTSGGTYNEQFF.

This CDR3 reads CAISATGSGNTIYF. The CDR3 nucleotides are TGTGCCATCAGTGCCACAGGGTCTGGAAACACCATATATTTT. The chain recombines TRBV10-3 with TRBJ1-3; D is possibly TRBD1 (6 bases). The CDR3 is 14 amino acids. The V and J ends lost 4 bases and 1 base respectively, with 8 bases between them. Germline assignment: CDR1 ENHRY and CDR2 SYGVKD.

The chain combines TRBV6-1 with TRBJ1-4, with D maybe TRBD1 (5 bases). CDR1 is MNHNS, CDR2 SASEGT, per germline. Trimming took 5 bases from V and 7 from J, leaving 14 bases between them. The CDR3 has 14 residues. CDR3 in DNA: TGTGCCAGCAGTCGGGGGGGGTATGGTGAAAAACTGTTTTTT. Translating gives CASSRGGYGEKLFF.

J is TRBJ1-1 and V is TRBV4-1; D remains ambiguous. The CDR3 extends over 16 amino acids. Germline values: CDR1 MGHRA, CDR2 YSYEKL. V dropped 2 bases and J dropped 8 bases, with 21 bases sitting between them. CDR3 in DNA: TGCGCCAGCAGCCAAACCATCAGGACGGCACAAACGGAAGCTTTCTTT. Translating it yields CASSQTIRTAQTEAFF.

V gene TRBV4-1 combines with J gene TRBJ1-1; D unresolved. Germline CDR1 and CDR2: MGHRA and YSYEKL. Trimming pared 4 bases from V and 1 base from J, leaving 13 bases between. This CDR3 has 15 amino acids. The CDR3 loop is CASSRGYGQNTEAFF. Here the CDR3 DNA reads TGCGCCAGCAGCCGAGGTTACGGGCAGAACACTGAAGCTTTCTTT.

This clonotype was counted between two and nine times. The chain links TRBV12-3 or TRBV12-4 to TRBJ2-7, with 9 bases lining up with TRBD1. The CDR3 has 13 amino acids. V lost 5 bases to trimming and J lost 6 bases; unmatched junction nucleotides: 5. CDR3 nucleotide sequence: TGTGCCAGCAGTCCGGACAGGGGACTCGAGCAGTACTTC. Translated, it gives CASSPDRGLEQYF.

The CDR3 DNA sequence: TGCGCCAGCATCCTCCCCTCTACAACTAGCCCGTACCAAGAGACCCAGTACTTC. Translation: CASILPSTTSPYQETQYF. The V call is TRBV5-1, the J call TRBJ2-5, with TRBD2 as a possible D gene (6 bases). Germline CDR1 SGHRS, CDR2 YFSETQ. The CDR3 is made up of 18 amino acids. V lost 6 bases, J lost 0 bases, and 24 bases lay in between. Full variable domain (remainder filled in from reference TRBV5-1 and TRBJ2-5): KAGVTQTPRYLIKTRGQQVTLSCSPISGHRSVSWYQQTPGQGLQFLFEYFSETQRNKGNFPGRFSGRQFSNSRSEMNVSTLELGDSALYLCASILPSTTSPYQETQYFGPGTRLLVL.

In this sample, this clonotype turned up a few times. The rearrangement joins TRBV7-3 to TRBJ2-2; no clear D gene. The CDR3 runs 13 residues. V was cut by 4 bases and J by 5 bases, with 8 bases left in between. Germline V lookup: CDR1 SGHTA, CDR2 FQGTGA. CDR3 residues: CASSSGKTGELFF. The DNA for the CDR3 is TGTGCCAGCAGCTCTGGTAAAACCGGGGAGCTGTTTTTT.

This clonotype came up once. The chain links TRBV5-1 to TRBJ1-5; D gene uncertain. With 2 bases removed from V and 7 bases from J, the gap between germline ends came to 10 bases. The CDR3 totals 13 residues. The germline gives CDR1 SGHRS, CDR2 YFSETQ. CDR3 bases: TGCGCCAGCAGCTTATATTCATGGCAGCCCCAGCATTTT. Its protein is CASSLYSWQPQHF. The variable domain in full, completed from reference TRBV5-1 and TRBJ1-5, reads KAGVTQTPRYLIKTRGQQVTLSCSPISGHRSVSWYQQTPGQGLQFLFEYFSETQRNKGNFPGRFSGRQFSNSRSEMNVSTLELGDSALYLCASSLYSWQPQHFGDGTRLSIL.

This clonotype was seen only a few times. The chain joins TRBV29-1 to TRBJ1-2, with 7 bases matching TRBD1. J gave up 4 bases and V 1 base, and 6 bases lay outside the gene matches. This CDR3 spans 14 amino acids. Germline V gives CDR1 SQVTM, CDR2 ANQGSEA. The DNA of the CDR3 is TGCAGCGTTGAAGCCGAACAGGGGACCTATGGCTACACCTTC. It yields the protein CSVEAEQGTYGYTF.

The V and J genes are TRBV28 and TRBJ2-1; possibly TRBD1 or TRBD2 for D (7 bases each). Germline V CDR1 and CDR2: MDHEN, SYDVKM. The CDR3 is 15 residues long. Trimming stripped 6 bases from V and 8 bases from J, with 20 bases between. CDR3 DNA: TGTGCCAGCAGCCCCCGGGGGAGGGGGCATCATGAGCAGTTCTTC. It codes for CASSPRGRGHHEQFF.

The chain couples TRBV20-1 to TRBJ2-2; D is unclear. V was cut by 5 bases and J by 3 bases, with 7 bases left in between. Germline V lookup: CDR1 DFQATT, CDR2 SNEGSKA (reference sequence). CDR3 size: 12 residues. The CDR3 bases are TGCAGTGCTCAGCGCCACACCGGGGAGCTGTTTTTT. Protein product: CSAQRHTGELFF.

The rearrangement links TRBV24-1 to TRBJ2-1; tentatively, D is TRBD1 (6 bases). V was cut by 4 bases and J by 10 bases, with 10 bases left in between. Germline V gene lookup returns CDR1 KGHDR and CDR2 SFDVKD. The CDR3 has 12 amino acids. The CDR3 DNA reads TGTGCCACCAGTGAACAGGGTTACGAGCAGTTCTTC. As protein: CATSEQGYEQFF.

This rearrangement joins TRBV6-1 to TRBJ2-7; 8 bases map to TRBD1. This CDR3 has 13 amino acids. Trimming removed 8 bases from V and 6 bases from J; junction bases left unmatched: 9. CDR1 is MNHNS and CDR2 is SASEGT in the germline V gene. The CDR3, as DNA: TGTGCCAGCCGCGGACAGGGAATGGTCGAGCAGTACTTC. Translated, it gives CASRGQGMVEQYF.

This clonotype showed up many times. V is TRBV5-1 and J is TRBJ1-1; TRBD1 might be the D (5 bases). This CDR3 region has 14 residues. V was pared by 4 bases and J by 5 bases, with 15 bases between. In germline, CDR1 is SGHRS, CDR2 YFSETQ. The CDR3, as DNA: TGCGCCAGCAGCATGACAGCGGGAGGGACTGAAGCTTTCTTT. Translating it yields CASSMTAGGTEAFF.

This clonotype has just one count. This rearrangement joins TRBV29-1 to TRBJ2-7, with D perhaps TRBD1 (6 bases). The CDR3 length is 15 residues. V dropped 0 bases and J dropped 2 bases, with 14 bases sitting between them. In germline, CDR1 is SQVTM, CDR2 ANQGSEA. The CDR3: CSVEEGTGQTYEQYF. In DNA form, the CDR3 reads TGCAGCGTTGAAGAAGGCACAGGGCAAACCTACGAGCAGTACTTC.

The chain employs TRBV25-1 and TRBJ2-2; D not resolved. This CDR3 is 15 amino acids long. Trimming pared 4 bases from V and 1 base from J, leaving 10 bases between. The germline CDR1 and CDR2 sequences are MGHDK and SYGVNS. This CDR3 reads CASSVGLQNTGELFF. The CDR3 DNA reads TGTGCCAGCAGTGTCGGGCTACAGAACACCGGGGAGCTGTTTTTT. Looking up the rest from reference TRBV25-1 and TRBJ2-2 gives the full variable domain: EADIYQTPRYLVIGTGKKITLECSQTMGHDKMYWYQQDPGMELHLIHYSYGVNSTEKGDLSSESTVSRIRTEHFPLTLESARPSHTSQYLCASSVGLQNTGELFFGEGSRLTVL.

The chain combines TRBV12-3 or TRBV12-4 with TRBJ2-1; D not resolved. Trimming shortened V by 5 bases and J by 3 bases, and 14 bases separated the two germline ends. The CDR3 runs 15 residues. As DNA, the CDR3 is TGTGCCAGCAGTCCTTACAACATAGACTACAATGAGCAGTTCTTC. Its translation: CASSPYNIDYNEQFF.

The chain couples TRBV20-1 to TRBJ2-3, with 9 bases matching TRBD2. Looked up from germline, CDR1 is DFQATT and CDR2 is SNEGSKA (reference sequence). J lost 2 bases, V lost 3 bases, and 9 bases had no gene match. The CDR3 has 16 amino acids. The CDR3 loop is CSASGGLAGSTDTQYF. The CDR3 DNA reads TGCAGTGCTAGTGGGGGGCTAGCGGGATCCACAGATACGCAGTATTTT.

CDR3 amino acids: CASSLVAKQETQYF. The CDR3 DNA is TGCGCCAGCAGCTTGGTCGCCAAACAAGAGACCCAGTACTTC. The rearrangement uses TRBV5-1 and TRBJ2-5; D gene unclear. CDR3 length: 14 residues. The V and J ends lost 0 bases and 2 bases respectively, with 8 bases between them. The germline CDR1 and CDR2 sequences are SGHRS and YFSETQ.